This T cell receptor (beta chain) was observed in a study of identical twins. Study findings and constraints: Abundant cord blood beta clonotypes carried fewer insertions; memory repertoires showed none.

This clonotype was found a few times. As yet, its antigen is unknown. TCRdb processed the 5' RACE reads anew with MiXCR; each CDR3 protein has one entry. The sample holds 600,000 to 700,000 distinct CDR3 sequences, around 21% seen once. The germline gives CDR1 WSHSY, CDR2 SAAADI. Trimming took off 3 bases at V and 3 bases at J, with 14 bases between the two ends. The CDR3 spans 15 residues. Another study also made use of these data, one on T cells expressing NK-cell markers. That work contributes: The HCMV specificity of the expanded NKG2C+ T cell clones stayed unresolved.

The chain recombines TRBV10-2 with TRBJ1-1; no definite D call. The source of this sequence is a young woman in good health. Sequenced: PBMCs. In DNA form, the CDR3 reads TGCGCCAGCAGTGATCGGAAGTGGGGATACACTGAAGCTTTCTTT. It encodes CASSDRKWGYTEAFF.